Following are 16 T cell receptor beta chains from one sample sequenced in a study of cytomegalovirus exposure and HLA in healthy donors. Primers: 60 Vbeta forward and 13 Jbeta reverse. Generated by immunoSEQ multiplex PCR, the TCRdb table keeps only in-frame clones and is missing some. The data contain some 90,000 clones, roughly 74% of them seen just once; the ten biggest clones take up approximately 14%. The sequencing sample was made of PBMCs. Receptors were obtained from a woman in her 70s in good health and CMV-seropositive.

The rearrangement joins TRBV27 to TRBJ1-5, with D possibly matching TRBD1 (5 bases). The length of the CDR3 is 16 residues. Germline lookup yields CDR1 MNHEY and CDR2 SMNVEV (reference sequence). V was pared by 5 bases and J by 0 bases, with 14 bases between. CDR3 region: CASSPRRDYSNQPQHF. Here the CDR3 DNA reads TGTGCCAGCAGTCCACGACGGGACTATAGCAATCAGCCCCAGCATTTT.

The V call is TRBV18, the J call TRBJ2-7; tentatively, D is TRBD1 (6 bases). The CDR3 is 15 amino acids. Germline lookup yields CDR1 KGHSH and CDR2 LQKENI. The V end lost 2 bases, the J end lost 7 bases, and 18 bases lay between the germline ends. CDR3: CASSPTTGLDGEQYF. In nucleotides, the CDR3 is TGTGCCAGCTCACCAACAACAGGGTTGGACGGGGAGCAGTACTTC.

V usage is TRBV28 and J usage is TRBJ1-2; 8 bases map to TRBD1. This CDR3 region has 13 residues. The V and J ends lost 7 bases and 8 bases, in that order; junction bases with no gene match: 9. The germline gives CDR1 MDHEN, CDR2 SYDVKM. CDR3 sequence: CASKGADREGYTF. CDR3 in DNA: TGTGCCAGCAAGGGGGCGGACAGGGAGGGCTACACCTTC.

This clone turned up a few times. The CDR3 coding sequence is TGTGCCAGCAGTCCAGACGGGTTTAGGCAGCCCCAGCATTTT. As protein: CASSPDGFRQPQHF. This chain uses TRBV6-1 with TRBJ1-5, with no clear D. The germline V gene encodes CDR1 MNHNS and CDR2 SASEGT. Trimming took off 5 bases at V and 7 bases at J, with 15 bases between the two ends. The CDR3 has 14 residues.

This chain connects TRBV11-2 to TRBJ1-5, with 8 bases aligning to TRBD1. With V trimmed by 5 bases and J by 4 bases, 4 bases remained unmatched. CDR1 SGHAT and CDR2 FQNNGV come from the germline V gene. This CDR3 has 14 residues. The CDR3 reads CASSPRDRNQPQHF. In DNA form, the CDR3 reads TGTGCCAGCAGCCCACGGGACAGGAATCAGCCCCAGCATTTT. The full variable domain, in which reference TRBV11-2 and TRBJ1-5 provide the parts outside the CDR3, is EAGVAQSPRYKIIEKRQSVAFWCNPISGHATLYWYQQILGQGPKLLIQFQNNGVVDDSQLPKDRFSAERLKGVDSTLKIQPAKLEDSAVYLCASSPRDRNQPQHFGDGTRLSIL.

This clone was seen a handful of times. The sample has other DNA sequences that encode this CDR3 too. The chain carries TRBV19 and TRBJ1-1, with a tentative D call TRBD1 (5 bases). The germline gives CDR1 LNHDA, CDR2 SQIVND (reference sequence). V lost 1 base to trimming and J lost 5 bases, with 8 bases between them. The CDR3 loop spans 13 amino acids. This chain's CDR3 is CASSIARGTEAFF. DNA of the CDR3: TGTGCCAGTAGTATAGCCCGGGGGACTGAAGCTTTCTTT.

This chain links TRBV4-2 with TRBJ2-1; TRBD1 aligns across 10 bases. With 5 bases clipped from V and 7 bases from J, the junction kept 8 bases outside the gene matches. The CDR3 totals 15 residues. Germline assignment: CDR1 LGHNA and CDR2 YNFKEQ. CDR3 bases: TGTGCCAGCAGCGGGCAGGGACAGGGGTTAAATGAGCAGTTCTTC. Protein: CASSGQGQGLNEQFF.

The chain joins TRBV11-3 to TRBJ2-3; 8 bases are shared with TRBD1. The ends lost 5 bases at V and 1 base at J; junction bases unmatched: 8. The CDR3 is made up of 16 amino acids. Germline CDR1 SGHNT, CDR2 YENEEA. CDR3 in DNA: TGTGCCAGCAGCCCATCGACAGGGGAAGGCACAGATACGCAGTATTTT. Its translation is CASSPSTGEGTDTQYF.

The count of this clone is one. The CDR3 here is CASSSSRASNEQFF. The CDR3 DNA sequence: TGTGCCAGCAGTTCAAGCAGGGCTTCCAATGAGCAGTTCTTC. The chain uses TRBV6-6 and TRBJ2-1; D is perhaps TRBD1 (5 bases). There are 14 residues in the CDR3. Germline CDR1 is MNHNY and CDR2 is SVGAGI (reference sequence). V lost 4 bases, J lost 6 bases, and 13 bases lay in between.

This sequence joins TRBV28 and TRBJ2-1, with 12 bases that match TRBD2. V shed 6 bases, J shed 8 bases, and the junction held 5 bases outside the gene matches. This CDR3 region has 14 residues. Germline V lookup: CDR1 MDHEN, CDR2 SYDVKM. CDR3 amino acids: CASRGLAGGYEQFF. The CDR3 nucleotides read TGTGCCAGCAGAGGGCTAGCGGGAGGGTATGAGCAGTTCTTC.

The CDR3 DNA reads TGTGCCAGTCAACAGGGGTATAAGGGACAGAATGAAAAACTGTTTTTT. Amino acids: CASQQGYKGQNEKLFF. V gene TRBV19 combines with J gene TRBJ1-4, with TRBD1 matching 7 bases. V shed 8 bases and J 5 bases; nucleotides not matched to a gene: 14. Germline V gene data show CDR1 as LNHDA and CDR2 as SQIVND (reference sequence). The CDR3 is made up of 16 amino acids.

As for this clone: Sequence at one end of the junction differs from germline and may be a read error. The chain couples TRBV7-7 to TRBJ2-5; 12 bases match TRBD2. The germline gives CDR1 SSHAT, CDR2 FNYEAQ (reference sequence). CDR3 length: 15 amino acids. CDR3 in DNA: TGTGCTAGCAGCCCTAGCGGGGGGGCCGTGGAGACCCAGTACTTC. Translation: CASSPSGGAVETQYF. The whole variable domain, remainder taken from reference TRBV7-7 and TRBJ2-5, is GAGVSQSPRYKVTKRGQDVTLRCDPISSHATLYWYQQALGQGPEFLTYFNYEAQPDKSGLPSDRFSAERPEGSISTLTIQRTEQRDSAMYRCASSPSGGAVETQYFGPGTRLLVL.

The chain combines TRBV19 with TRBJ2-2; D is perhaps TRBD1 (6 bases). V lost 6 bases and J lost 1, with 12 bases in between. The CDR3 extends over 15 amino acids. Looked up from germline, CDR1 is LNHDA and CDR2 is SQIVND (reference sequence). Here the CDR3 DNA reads TGTGCCAGTAGACTCGGACAGCGGAACACCGGGGAGCTGTTTTTT. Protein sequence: CASRLGQRNTGELFF.

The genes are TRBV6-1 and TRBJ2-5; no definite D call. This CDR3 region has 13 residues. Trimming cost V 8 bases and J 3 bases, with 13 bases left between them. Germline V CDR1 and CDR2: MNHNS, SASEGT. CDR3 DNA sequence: TGTGCCAGCTGGCCAGGCGCCGAAGAGACCCAGTACTTC. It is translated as CASWPGAEETQYF.

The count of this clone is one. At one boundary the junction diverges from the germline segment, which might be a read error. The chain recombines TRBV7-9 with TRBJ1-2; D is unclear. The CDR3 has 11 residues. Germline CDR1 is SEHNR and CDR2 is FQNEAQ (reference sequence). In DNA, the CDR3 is TGTTCCAGCAGCCCGGTGTTTGGCTACACCTTC. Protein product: CSSSPVFGYTF. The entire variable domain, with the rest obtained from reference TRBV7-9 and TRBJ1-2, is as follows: DTGVSQNPRHKITKRGQNVTFRCDPISEHNRLYWYRQTLGQGPEFLTYFQNEAQLEKSRLLSDRFSAERPKGSFSTLEIQRTEQGDSAMYLCSSSPVFGYTFGSGTRLTVV.

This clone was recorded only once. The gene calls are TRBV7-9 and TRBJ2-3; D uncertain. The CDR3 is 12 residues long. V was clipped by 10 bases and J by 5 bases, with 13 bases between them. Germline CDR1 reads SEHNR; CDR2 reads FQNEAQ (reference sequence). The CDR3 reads CATHKQRDTQYF. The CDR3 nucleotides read TGTGCCACACACAAACAGAGAGATACGCAGTATTTT.